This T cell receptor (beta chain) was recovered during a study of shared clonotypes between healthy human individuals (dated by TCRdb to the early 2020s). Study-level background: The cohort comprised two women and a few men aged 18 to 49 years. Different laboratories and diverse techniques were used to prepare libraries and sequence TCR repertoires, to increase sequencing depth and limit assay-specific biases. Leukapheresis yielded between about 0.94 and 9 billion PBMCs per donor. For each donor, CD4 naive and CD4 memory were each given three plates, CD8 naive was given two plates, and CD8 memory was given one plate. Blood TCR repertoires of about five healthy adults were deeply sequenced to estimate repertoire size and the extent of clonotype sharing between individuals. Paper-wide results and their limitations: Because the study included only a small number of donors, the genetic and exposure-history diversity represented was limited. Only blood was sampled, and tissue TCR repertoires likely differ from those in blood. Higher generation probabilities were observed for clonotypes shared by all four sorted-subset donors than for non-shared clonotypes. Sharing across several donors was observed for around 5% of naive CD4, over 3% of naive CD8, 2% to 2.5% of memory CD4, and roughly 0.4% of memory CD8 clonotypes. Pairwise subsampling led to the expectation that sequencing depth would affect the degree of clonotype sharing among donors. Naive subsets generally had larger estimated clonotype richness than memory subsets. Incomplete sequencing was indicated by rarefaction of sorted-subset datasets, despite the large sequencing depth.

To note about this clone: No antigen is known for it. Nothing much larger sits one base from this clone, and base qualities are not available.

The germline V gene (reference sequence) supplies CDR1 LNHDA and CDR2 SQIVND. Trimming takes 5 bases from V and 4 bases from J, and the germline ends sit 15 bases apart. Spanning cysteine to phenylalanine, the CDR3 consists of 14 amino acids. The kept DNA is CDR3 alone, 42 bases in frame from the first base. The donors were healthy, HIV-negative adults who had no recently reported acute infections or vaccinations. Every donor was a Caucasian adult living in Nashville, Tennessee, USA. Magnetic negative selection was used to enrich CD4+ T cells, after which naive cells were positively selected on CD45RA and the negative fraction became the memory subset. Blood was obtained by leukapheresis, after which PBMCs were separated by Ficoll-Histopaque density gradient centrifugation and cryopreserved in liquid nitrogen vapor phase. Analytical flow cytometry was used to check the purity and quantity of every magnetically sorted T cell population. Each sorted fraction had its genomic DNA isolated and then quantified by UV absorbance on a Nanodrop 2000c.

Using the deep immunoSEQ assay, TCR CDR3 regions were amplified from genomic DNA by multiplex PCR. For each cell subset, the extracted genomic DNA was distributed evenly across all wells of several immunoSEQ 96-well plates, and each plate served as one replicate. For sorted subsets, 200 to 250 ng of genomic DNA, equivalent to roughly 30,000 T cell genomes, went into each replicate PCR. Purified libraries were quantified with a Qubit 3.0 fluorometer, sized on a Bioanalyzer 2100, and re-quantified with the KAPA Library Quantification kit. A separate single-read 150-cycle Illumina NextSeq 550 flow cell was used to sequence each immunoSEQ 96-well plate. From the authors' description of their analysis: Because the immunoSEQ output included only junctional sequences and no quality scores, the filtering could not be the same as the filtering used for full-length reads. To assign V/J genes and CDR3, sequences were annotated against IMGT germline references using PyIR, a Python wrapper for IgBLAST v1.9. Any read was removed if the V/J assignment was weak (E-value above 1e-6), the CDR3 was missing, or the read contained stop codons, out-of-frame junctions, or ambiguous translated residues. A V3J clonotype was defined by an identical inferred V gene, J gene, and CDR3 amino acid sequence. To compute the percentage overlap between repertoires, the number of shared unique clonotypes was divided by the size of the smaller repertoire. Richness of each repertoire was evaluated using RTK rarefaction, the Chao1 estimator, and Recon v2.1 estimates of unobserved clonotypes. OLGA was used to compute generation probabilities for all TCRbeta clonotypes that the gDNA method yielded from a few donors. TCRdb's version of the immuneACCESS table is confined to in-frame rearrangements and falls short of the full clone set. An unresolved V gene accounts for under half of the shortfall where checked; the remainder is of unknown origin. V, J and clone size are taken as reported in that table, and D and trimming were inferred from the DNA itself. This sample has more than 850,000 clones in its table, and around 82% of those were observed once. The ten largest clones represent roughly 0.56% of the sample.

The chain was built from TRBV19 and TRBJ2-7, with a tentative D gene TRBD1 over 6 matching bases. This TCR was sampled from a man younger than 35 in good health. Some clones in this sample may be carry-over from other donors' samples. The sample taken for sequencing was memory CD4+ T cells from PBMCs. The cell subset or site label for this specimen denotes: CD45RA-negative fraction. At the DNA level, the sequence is TGTGCCAGTAGTGCACCGGGACAAACTTACGAGCAGTACTTC. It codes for CASSAPGQTYEQYF.